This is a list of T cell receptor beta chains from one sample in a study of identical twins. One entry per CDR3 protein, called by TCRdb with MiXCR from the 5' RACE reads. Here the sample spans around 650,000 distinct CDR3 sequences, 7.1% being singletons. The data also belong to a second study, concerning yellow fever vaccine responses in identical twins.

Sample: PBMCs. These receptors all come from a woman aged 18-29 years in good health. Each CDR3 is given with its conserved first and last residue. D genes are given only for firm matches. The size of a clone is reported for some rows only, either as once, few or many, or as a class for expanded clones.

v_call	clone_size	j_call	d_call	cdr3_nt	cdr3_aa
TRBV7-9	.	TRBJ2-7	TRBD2	TGTGCCAGCAGCCCGACGGGACTAGGCATCGAGCAGTACTTC	CASSPTGLGIEQYF
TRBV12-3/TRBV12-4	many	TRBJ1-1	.	TGTGCCAGCAGCCCGAGGACAGAGAACACTGAAGCTTTCTTT	CASSPRTENTEAFF
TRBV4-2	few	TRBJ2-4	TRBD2	TGTGCCAGCAGCCAAGCCCGGGGGGGGGGTCCTGACAAAAACATTCAGTACTTC	CASSQARGGGPDKNIQYF
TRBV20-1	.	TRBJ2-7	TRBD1	TGCAGTGCTAGAGATAGGGACAGGGGGCACGAGCAGTACTTC	CSARDRDRGHEQYF
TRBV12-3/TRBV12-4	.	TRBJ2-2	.	TGTGCCAGCAGTTTTTCCGATTCAACCGGGGAGCTGTTTTTT	CASSFSDSTGELFF
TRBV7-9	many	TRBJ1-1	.	TGTGCCAGCAGGGTCGTACAGGTTTCTGAAGCTTTCTTT	CASRVVQVSEAFF
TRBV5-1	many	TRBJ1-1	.	TGCGCCAGCAGCTTGGCCAGCGGGGTGAACACTGAAGCTTTCTTT	CASSLASGVNTEAFF
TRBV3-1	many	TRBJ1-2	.	TGTGCCAGCAGGCCAAGGGTAGACAACTATGGCTACACCTTC	CASRPRVDNYGYTF
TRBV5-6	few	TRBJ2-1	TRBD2	TGTGCCAGCAGCGAGGCGGGAGGGCCCGGCAATGAGCAGTTCTTC	CASSEAGGPGNEQFF
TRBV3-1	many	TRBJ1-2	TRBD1	TGTGCCAGCAGCCCAATTGCCGGGACAGTGGGCACCTTC	CASSPIAGTVGTF
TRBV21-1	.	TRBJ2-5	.	TGTGCCTGCAGCAAAGAGGACAGCGAAGAGACCCAGTACTTC	CACSKEDSEETQYF
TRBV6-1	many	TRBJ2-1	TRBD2	TGTGCCAGCAGTCCTAGCGGGAGCTGGTACAATGAGCAGTTCTTC	CASSPSGSWYNEQFF
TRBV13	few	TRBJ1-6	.	TGTGCCAGCAGCTTAACCCAGGGGATAAGGCACTTT	CASSLTQGIRHF
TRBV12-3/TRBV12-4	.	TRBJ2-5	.	TGTGCCAGCAGTTTCCAAGCTTCTGGGACCCAGTACTTC	CASSFQASGTQYF
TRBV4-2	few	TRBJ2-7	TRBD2	TGTGCCAGCAGCCAAGCCCAAAGCGGGACCTCCTACGAGCAGTACTTC	CASSQAQSGTSYEQYF
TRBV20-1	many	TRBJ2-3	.	TGCAGTGCTCGAAGTGAAGGGGGTACAGATACGCAGTATTTT	CSARSEGGTDTQYF
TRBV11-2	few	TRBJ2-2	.	TGTGCCAGCAGATATAAGGCCGAGAACACCGGGGAGCTGTTTTTT	CASRYKAENTGELFF
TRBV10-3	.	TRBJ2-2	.	TGTGCCATCAGTGGAGACCGGGCGAACACCGGGGAGCTGTTTTTT	CAISGDRANTGELFF
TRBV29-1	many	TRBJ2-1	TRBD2	TGCAGCGTTGAAAGGACTAGCGGGAGGAATGAGCAGTTCTTC	CSVERTSGRNEQFF
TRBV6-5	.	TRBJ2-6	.	TGTGCCAGCAGTTACTCCTCGGGGGCTAGCTCTGGGGCCAACGTCCTGACTTTC	CASSYSSGASSGANVLTF
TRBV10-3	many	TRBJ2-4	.	TGTGCCATCAGTGTGGAGCCTGGGAGTCGCGTTCAGTACTTC	CAISVEPGSRVQYF
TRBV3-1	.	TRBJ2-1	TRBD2	TGTGCCAGCAGACGCGGGGGGGCCTTTCACAATGAGCAGTTCTTC	CASRRGGAFHNEQFF
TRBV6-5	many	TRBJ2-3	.	TGTGCCAGCAGTTACTATGGACTGAACACAGATACGCAGTATTTT	CASSYYGLNTDTQYF
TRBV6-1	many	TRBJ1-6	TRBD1	TGTGCCAGCACTCTCGGACAGGGCGGTTCACCCCTCCACTTT	CASTLGQGGSPLHF
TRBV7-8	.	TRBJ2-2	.	TGTGCCAGCAGCCGGAACACTGTGACCGGGGAGCTGTTTTTT	CASSRNTVTGELFF
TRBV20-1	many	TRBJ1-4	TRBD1	TGCAGTGCCCAGGGGGGGAAAGTTGAAAAACTGTTTTTT	CSAQGGKVEKLFF
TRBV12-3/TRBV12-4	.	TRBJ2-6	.	TGTGCCATCTGTCCCCACGGGTTGGGGGGGCTCTCTGGGGCCAACGTCCTGACTTTC	CAICPHGLGGLSGANVLTF
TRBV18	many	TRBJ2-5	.	TGTGCCAGCTCACCACCAGCGTCGGAGGGACAGACCCAGTACTTC	CASSPPASEGQTQYF
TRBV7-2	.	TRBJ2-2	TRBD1	TGTGCCAGCAGCTTAAGGTACGGGACAGCGAACACCGGGGAGCTGTTTTTT	CASSLRYGTANTGELFF
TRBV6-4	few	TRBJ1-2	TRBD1	TGTGCCAGCAGTGAGACGGGGACAGGGGTTTCCGGCTACACCTTC	CASSETGTGVSGYTF
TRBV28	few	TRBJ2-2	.	TGTGCCAGCAGTTTTTTTGAGTCCGGGGAGCTGTTTTTT	CASSFFESGELFF
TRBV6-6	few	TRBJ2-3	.	TGTGCCAGCAGTTACAAAACAGATACGCAGTATTTT	CASSYKTDTQYF
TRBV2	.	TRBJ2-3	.	TGTGCCAGCAGTGGTCCCCCCGGGGATACGCAGTATTTT	CASSGPPGDTQYF
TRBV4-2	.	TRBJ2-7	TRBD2	TGTGCCAGCAGCCCCGGGGAGGGAGCCTACGAGCAGTACTTC	CASSPGEGAYEQYF
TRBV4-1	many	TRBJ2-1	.	TGCGCCAGCAGCCAAACAGGGAACTACAATGAGCAGTTCTTC	CASSQTGNYNEQFF
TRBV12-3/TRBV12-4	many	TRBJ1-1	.	TGTGCCAGCAGCCTCGTGTGGGGGGCAAACACTGAAGCTTTCTTT	CASSLVWGANTEAFF
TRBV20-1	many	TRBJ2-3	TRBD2	TGCAGTGCTCCCGACGGTAGCGGGAGGACGCACACAGATACGCAGTATTTT	CSAPDGSGRTHTDTQYF
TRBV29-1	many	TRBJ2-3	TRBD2	TGCAGCGTTGAAGACCGGGGGGGCACAGATACGCAGTATTTT	CSVEDRGGTDTQYF
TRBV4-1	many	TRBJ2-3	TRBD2	TGCGCCAGCAGCCAAGAGGGATATGGCGGGAGGACAGATACGCAGTATTTT	CASSQEGYGGRTDTQYF
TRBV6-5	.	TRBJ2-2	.	TGTGCCAGCAGTTACTCTCCCGCGGGCGGGGAGCTGTTTTTT	CASSYSPAGGELFF
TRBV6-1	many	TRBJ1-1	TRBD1	TGTGCCAGCACCCGACTGACAGGGGGTCTTGAAGCTTTCTTT	CASTRLTGGLEAFF
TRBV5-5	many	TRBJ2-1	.	TGTGCCAGCAGCTCCTCCGCGGGTTCCTACAATGAGCAGTTCTTC	CASSSSAGSYNEQFF
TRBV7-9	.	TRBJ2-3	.	TGTGCCAGCAGCTTTCTCGGGGCATCCCCTAGCACAGATACGCAGTATTTT	CASSFLGASPSTDTQYF
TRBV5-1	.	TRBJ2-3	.	TGCGCCAGCAGCCTGGGCCAGATGGATACGCAGTATTTT	CASSLGQMDTQYF
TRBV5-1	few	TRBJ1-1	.	TGCGCCAGCAGCTTTGAGGCCGGGCCTGGGGACACTGAAGCTTTCTTT	CASSFEAGPGDTEAFF
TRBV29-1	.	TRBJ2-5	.	TGCAGCGGCCGGTGGGGCGAGACCCAGTACTTC	CSGRWGETQYF
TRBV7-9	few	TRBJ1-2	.	TGTGCCAGCAGGAGACAGAGTGACTATGGCTACACCTTC	CASRRQSDYGYTF
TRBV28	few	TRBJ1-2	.	TGTGCCAGCAGTTCCGGTGAGGGGGTCGGCTACACCTTC	CASSSGEGVGYTF
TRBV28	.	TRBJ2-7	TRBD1	TGTGCCAGCAGCACCAGTAGACAGGGACCCTACGAGCAGTACTTC	CASSTSRQGPYEQYF
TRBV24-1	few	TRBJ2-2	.	TGTGCCACCAGTGATTATCCGAACACCGGGGAGCTGTTTTTT	CATSDYPNTGELFF
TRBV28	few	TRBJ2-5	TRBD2	TGTGCCAGCAGTTTAATCACTAGCGGCCAAGAGACCCAGTACTTC	CASSLITSGQETQYF
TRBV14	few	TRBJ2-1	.	TGTGCCAGCAGCCAATGGGGGAGAGGGGATTACAATGAGCAGTTCTTC	CASSQWGRGDYNEQFF
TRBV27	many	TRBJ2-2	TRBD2	TGTGCCAGCAGTTTTGGTGATCTGCGGGGGAGGGCCGGGGAGCTGTTTTTT	CASSFGDLRGRAGELFF
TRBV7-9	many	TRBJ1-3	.	TGTGCCAGCAGCTCCCCCGAGGGGAAATTTGGAAACACCATATATTTT	CASSSPEGKFGNTIYF